The clone carrying this TCR beta chain was counted a few times. This CDR3 is 15 amino acids long. The ends lost 2 bases at V and 8 bases at J; junction bases unmatched: 6. Germline CDR1 SGHDN, CDR2 FVKESK. MiXCR, applied by TCRdb to the 5' RACE reads, yields one record per CDR3 protein. The sample holds tens of thousands of distinct CDR3 sequences, 2.5% seen once. The sample comes from a study of neurological immune-mediated disorders. The origin of this receptor is a man in his forties or fifties with multiple sclerosis. The sequencing sample was made of PBMCs. The chain has TRBV14 and TRBJ2-4; 10 bases match TRBD1. CDR3 residues: CASSQQTGGYDIQYF. Here the CDR3 DNA reads TGTGCCAGCAGCCAACAGACAGGGGGCTATGACATTCAGTACTTC.